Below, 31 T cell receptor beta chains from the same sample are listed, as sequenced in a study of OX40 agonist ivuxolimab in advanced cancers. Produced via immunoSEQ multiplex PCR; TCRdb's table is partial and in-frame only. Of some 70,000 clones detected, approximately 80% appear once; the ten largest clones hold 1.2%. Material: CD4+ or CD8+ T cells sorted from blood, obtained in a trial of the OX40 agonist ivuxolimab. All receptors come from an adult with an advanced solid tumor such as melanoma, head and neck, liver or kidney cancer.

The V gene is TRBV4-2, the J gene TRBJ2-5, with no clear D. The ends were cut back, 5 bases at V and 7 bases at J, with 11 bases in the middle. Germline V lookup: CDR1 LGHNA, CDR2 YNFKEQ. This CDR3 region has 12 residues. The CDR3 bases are TGTGCCAGCAGCTCCCCCCGAGGGACCCAGTACTTC. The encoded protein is CASSSPRGTQYF.

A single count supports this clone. The chain's CDR3 is CASSLAGSTGELFF. CDR3 in DNA: TGTGCCAGCAGCTTAGCGGGGAGCACCGGGGAGCTGTTTTTT. V is TRBV11-3 and J is TRBJ2-2; D may be TRBD2 (5 bases). Trimming took off 1 base at V and 4 bases at J, with 7 bases between the two ends. The germline gives CDR1 SGHNT, CDR2 YENEEA. The CDR3 spans 14 residues.

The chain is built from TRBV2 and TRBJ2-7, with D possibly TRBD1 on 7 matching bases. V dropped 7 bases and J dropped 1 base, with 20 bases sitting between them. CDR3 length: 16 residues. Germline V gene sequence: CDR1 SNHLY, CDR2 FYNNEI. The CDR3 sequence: CASNRRQGGRSYEQYF. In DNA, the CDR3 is TGTGCCAGCAATCGAAGACAGGGAGGTCGTTCCTACGAGCAGTACTTC.

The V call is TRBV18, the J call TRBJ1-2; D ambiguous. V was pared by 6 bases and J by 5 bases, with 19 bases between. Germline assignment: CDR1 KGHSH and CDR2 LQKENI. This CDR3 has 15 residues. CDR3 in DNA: TGTGCCAGCTCCGTAGACCTGATCCAGGCGTATGGCTACACCTTC. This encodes CASSVDLIQAYGYTF.

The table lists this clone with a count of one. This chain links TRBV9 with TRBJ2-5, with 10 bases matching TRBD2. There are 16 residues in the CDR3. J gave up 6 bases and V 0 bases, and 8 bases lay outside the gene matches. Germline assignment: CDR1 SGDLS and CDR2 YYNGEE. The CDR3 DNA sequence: TGTGCCAGCAGCGTAGAAGGGACTAGCGCGGTAAAGACCCAGTACTTC. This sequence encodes CASSVEGTSAVKTQYF. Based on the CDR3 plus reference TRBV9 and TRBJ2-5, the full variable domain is DSGVTQTPKHLITATGQRVTLRCSPRSGDLSVYWYQQSLDQGLQFLIQYYNGEERAKGNILERFSAQQFPDLHSELNLSSLELGDSALYFCASSVEGTSAVKTQYFGPGTRLLVL.

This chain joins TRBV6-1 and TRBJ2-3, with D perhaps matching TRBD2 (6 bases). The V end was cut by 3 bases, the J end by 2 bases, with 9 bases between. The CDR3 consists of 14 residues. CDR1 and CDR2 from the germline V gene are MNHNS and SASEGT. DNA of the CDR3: TGTGCCAGCAGTGACCGGGGGATCACAGATACGCAGTATTTT. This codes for CASSDRGITDTQYF.

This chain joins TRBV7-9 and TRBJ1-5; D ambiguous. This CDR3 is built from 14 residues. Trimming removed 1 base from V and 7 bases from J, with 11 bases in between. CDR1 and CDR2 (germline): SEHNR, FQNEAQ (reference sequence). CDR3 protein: CASSLDGSEQPQHF. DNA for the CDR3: TGTGCCAGCAGCTTAGACGGCTCTGAACAGCCCCAGCATTTT.

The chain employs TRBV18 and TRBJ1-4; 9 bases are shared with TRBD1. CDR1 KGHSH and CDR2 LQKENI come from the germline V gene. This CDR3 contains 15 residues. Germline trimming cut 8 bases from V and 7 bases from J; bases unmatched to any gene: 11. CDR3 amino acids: CASQGLDRGSEKLFF. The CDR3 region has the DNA TGTGCCAGCCAAGGTCTTGACAGGGGGAGTGAAAAACTGTTTTTT. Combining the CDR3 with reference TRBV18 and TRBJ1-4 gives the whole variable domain NAGVMQNPRHLVRRRGQEARLRCSPMKGHSHVYWYRQLPEEGLKFMVYLQKENIIDESGMPKERFSAEFPKEGPSILRIQQVVRGDSAAYFCASQGLDRGSEKLFFGSGTQLSVL.

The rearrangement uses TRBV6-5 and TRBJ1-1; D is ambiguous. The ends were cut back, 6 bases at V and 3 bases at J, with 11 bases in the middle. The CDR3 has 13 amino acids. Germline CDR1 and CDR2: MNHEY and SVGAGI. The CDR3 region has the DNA TGTGCCAGCAGGACACCTCGGGACACTGAAGCTTTCTTT. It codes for CASRTPRDTEAFF.

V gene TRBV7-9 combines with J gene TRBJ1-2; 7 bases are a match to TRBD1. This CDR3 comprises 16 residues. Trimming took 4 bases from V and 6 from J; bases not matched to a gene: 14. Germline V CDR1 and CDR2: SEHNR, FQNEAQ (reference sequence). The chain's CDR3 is CASSYSALRQGDGYTF. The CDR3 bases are TGTGCCAGCAGCTATTCTGCCTTAAGACAGGGCGATGGCTACACCTTC.

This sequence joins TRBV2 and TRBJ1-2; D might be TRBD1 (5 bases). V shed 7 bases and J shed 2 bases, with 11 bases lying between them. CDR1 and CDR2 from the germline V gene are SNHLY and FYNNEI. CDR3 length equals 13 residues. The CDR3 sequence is CASKARDNYGYTF. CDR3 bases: TGTGCCAGCAAAGCGCGGGACAACTATGGCTACACCTTC.

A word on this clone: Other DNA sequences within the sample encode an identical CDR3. The CDR3 reads CATSRDSYEQYF. DNA of the CDR3: TGTGCCACCAGCAGAGATTCGTACGAGCAGTACTTC. The chain links TRBV15 to TRBJ2-7; no clear D gene. CDR1 is LNHNV and CDR2 is YYDKDF in the germline V gene (reference sequence). This CDR3 comprises 12 residues. Trimming removed 0 bases at V and 4 bases at J, with 4 bases between.

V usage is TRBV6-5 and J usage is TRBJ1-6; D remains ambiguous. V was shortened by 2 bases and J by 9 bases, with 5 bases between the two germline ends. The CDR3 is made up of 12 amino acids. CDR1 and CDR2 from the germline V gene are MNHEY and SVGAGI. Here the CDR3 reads CASSYPGSPLHF. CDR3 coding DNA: TGTGCCAGCAGTTACCCCGGTTCACCCCTCCACTTT.

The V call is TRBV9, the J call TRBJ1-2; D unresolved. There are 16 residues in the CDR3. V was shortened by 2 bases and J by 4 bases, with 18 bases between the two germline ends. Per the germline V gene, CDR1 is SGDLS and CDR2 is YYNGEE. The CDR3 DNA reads TGTGCCAGCAGCGTCGGGTCCCCCGCCGCGGGCTATGGCTACACCTTC. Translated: CASSVGSPAAGYGYTF.

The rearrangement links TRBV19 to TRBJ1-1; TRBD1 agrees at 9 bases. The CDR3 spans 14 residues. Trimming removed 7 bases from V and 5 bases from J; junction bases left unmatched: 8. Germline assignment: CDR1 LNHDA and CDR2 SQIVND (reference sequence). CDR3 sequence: CASTEDRGRTEAFF. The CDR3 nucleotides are TGTGCCAGTACCGAGGACAGGGGTAGGACTGAAGCTTTCTTT.

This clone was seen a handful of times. The CDR3 nucleotides read TGTGCCAGCAGTGAGGGTAGACTAGCGGGGGGCACAGATACGCAGTATTTT. It is translated as CASSEGRLAGGTDTQYF. This sequence joins TRBV25-1 and TRBJ2-3; TRBD2 aligns across 12 bases. The germline gives CDR1 MGHDK, CDR2 SYGVNS. V shed 3 bases and J 1 base; nucleotides not matched to a gene: 5. The CDR3 extends over 17 amino acids.

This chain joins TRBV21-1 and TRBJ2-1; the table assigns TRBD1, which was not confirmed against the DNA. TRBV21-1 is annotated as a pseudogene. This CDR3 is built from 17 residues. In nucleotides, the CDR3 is TGTGCCAGCAGCACCTGGACACAACCCAAACTCTACAATGAGCAGTTCTTC. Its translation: CASSTWTQPKLYNEQFF.

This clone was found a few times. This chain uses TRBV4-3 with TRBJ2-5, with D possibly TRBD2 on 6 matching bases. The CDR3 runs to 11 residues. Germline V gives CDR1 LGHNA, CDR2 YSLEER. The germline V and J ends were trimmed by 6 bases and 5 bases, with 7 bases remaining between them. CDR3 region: CASREGETQYF. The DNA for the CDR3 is TGCGCCAGCAGGGAGGGGGAGACCCAGTACTTC.

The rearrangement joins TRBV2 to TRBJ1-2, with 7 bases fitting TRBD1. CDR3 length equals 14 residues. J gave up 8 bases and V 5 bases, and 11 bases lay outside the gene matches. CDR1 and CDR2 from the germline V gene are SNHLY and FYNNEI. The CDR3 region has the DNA TGTGCCAGCAGTAAAGGACAGGAAATAGGGGGCTACACCTTC. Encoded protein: CASSKGQEIGGYTF.

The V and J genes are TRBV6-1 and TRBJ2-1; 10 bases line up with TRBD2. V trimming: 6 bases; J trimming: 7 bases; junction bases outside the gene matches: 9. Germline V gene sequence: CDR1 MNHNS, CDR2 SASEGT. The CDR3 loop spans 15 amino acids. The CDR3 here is CASSPKRGGRNEQFF. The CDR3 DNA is TGTGCCAGCAGCCCTAAGCGGGGGGGCAGGAATGAGCAGTTCTTC.

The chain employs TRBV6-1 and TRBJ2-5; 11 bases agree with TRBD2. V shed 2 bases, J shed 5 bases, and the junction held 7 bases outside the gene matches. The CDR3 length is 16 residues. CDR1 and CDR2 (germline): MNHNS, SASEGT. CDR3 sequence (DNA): TGTGCCAGCAGTGAACGTAGCGGGGGGGCCGGGGAGACCCAGTACTTC. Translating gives CASSERSGGAGETQYF.

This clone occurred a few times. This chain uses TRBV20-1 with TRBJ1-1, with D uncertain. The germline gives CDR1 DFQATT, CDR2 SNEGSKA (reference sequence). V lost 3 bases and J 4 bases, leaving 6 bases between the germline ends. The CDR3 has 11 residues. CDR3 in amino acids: CSASWSTEAFF. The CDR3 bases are TGCAGTGCTAGTTGGAGCACTGAAGCTTTCTTT.

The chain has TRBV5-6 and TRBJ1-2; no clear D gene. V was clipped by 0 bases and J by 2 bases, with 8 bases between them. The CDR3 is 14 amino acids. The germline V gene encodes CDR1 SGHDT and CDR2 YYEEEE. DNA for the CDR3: TGTGCCAGCAGCTTGGCAGGCCCAAACTATGGCTACACCTTC. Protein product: CASSLAGPNYGYTF.

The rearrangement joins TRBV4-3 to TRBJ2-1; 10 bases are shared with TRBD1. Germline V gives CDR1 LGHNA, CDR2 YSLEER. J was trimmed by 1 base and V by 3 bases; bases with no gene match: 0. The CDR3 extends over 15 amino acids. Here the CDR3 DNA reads TGCGCCAGCAGCCAGGGACAGGGGTCCTACAATGAGCAGTTCTTC. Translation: CASSQGQGSYNEQFF.

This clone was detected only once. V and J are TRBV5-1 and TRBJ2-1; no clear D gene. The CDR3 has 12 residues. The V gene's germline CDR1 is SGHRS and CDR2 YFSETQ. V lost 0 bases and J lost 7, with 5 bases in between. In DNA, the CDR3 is TGCGCCAGCAGCTTGGGTGGGAATGAGCAGTTCTTC. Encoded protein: CASSLGGNEQFF.

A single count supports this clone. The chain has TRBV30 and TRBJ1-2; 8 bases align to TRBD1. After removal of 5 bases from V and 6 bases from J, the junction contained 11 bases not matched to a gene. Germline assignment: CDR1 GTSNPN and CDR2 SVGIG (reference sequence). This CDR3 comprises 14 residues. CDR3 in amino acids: CAWYGTDRGNGYTF. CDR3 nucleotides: TGTGCCTGGTACGGGACTGACAGGGGCAATGGCTACACCTTC.

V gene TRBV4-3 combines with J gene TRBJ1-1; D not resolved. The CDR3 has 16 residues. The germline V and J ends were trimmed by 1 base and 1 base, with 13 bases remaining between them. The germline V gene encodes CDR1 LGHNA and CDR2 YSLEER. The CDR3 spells CASSQGGWGRNTEAFF. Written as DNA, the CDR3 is TGCGCCAGCAGCCAAGGGGGATGGGGTAGGAACACTGAAGCTTTCTTT.

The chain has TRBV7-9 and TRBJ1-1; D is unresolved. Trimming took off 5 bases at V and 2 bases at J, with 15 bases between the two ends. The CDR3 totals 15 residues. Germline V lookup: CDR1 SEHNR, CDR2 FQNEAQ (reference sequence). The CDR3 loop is CASSPQSVKNTEAFF. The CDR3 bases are TGTGCCAGCAGCCCTCAAAGTGTAAAAAACACTGAAGCTTTCTTT.

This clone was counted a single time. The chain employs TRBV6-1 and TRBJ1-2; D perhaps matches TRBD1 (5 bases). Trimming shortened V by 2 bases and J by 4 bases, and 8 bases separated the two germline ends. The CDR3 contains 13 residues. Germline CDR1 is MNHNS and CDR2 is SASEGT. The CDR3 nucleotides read TGTGCCAGCAGTGAACTGGGGGGCTATGGCTACACCTTC. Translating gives CASSELGGYGYTF.

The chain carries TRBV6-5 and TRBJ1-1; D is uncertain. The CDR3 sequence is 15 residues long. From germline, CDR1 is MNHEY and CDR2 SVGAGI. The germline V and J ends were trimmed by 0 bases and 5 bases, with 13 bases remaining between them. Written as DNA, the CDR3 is TGTGCCAGCAGTTACTCGACCGGGTCGAGGACTGAAGCTTTCTTT. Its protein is CASSYSTGSRTEAFF.

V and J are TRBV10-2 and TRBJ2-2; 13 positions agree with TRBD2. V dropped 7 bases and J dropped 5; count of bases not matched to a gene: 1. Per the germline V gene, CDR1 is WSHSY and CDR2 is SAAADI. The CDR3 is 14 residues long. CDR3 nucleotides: TGCGCCAGCAAACTAGCGGGGGGGACCGGGGAGCTGTTTTTT. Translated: CASKLAGGTGELFF.